This is a list of T cell receptor beta chains from one sample in a study of blood T cells in healthy people across ages. One entry per CDR3 protein results from TCRdb running MiXCR on the 5' RACE reads. The top ten clones hold 6.5% to 8.5% of a sample with over a million distinct CDR3 sequences, approximately 59% of them seen once. Sequenced: blood. The receptors here all came from a man younger than 30 in good health. The CDR3 runs from the conserved cysteine through the conserved F or W. Fields, in order: D gene, J gene, clone size, V gene, CDR3 protein, CDR3 DNA. D genes are given only for firm matches. Clone size is not always given. Where it is, it says once, few, many or a class for expanded clones.

d_call: -
j_call: TRBJ1-2
clone_size: -
v_call: TRBV29-1
cdr3_aa: CSVEQQGSVYGCTF
cdr3_nt: TGCAGCGTTGAACAACAGGGATCGGTCTATGGCTGCACCTTC

d_call: -
j_call: TRBJ2-3
clone_size: -
v_call: TRBV7-8
cdr3_aa: CASSLNRQITDTQYF
cdr3_nt: TGTGCCAGCAGCCTAAATCGACAGATCACAGATACGCAGTATTTT

d_call: -
j_call: TRBJ1-1
clone_size: -
v_call: TRBV7-2
cdr3_aa: CASSSRTGVSNTEAFF
cdr3_nt: TGTGCCAGCAGCTCCCGAACGGGAGTGTCCAACACTGAAGCTTTCTTT

d_call: -
j_call: TRBJ1-2
clone_size: few
v_call: TRBV5-1
cdr3_aa: CASSLNPGTDYGYTF
cdr3_nt: TGCGCCAGCAGCCTAAATCCCGGGACGGACTATGGCTACACCTTC

d_call: TRBD2
j_call: TRBJ2-1
clone_size: few
v_call: TRBV5-6
cdr3_aa: CASSSLRGGGNEQFF
cdr3_nt: TGTGCCAGCAGCTCCCTTCGGGGGGGCGGGAATGAGCAGTTCTTC

d_call: -
j_call: TRBJ2-7
clone_size: few
v_call: TRBV11-2
cdr3_aa: CASSLEVGLPTYEQYF
cdr3_nt: TGTGCCAGCAGCTTAGAAGTAGGACTACCAACCTACGAGCAGTACTTC

d_call: -
j_call: TRBJ2-5
clone_size: few
v_call: TRBV12-1
cdr3_aa: CASSPLIWGWGSEQYF
cdr3_nt: -

d_call: -
j_call: TRBJ2-3
clone_size: -
v_call: TRBV29-1
cdr3_aa: CSVEAQLAASTDTQYF
cdr3_nt: TGCAGCGTTGAAGCCCAACTAGCTGCTAGCACAGATACGCAGTATTTT

d_call: -
j_call: TRBJ2-1
clone_size: few
v_call: TRBV27
cdr3_aa: CASSLLEEIYNEQFF
cdr3_nt: TGTGCCAGCAGTTTATTGGAGGAAATTTACAATGAGCAGTTCTTC

d_call: -
j_call: TRBJ2-7
clone_size: -
v_call: TRBV7-2
cdr3_aa: CASSNRGMYYEQYF
cdr3_nt: TGTGCCAGCAGCAACAGAGGGATGTACTACGAGCAGTACTTC

d_call: TRBD2
j_call: TRBJ2-5
clone_size: -
v_call: TRBV13
cdr3_aa: CASSLAAGDEETQYF
cdr3_nt: TGTGCCAGCAGCTTAGCAGCGGGAGATGAAGAGACCCAGTACTTC

d_call: TRBD1
j_call: TRBJ2-7
clone_size: few
v_call: TRBV5-1
cdr3_aa: CASSGGQIEQYF
cdr3_nt: TGCGCCAGCAGCGGGGGACAGATCGAGCAGTACTTC

d_call: -
j_call: TRBJ2-7
clone_size: -
v_call: TRBV4-1
cdr3_aa: CASSHRGETYYEQYF
cdr3_nt: TGCGCCAGCAGCCACAGGGGGGAGACGTACTACGAGCAGTACTTC

d_call: -
j_call: TRBJ2-5
clone_size: once
v_call: TRBV7-2
cdr3_aa: CASSPTRSHETQYF
cdr3_nt: TGTGCCAGCAGTCCCACTAGGAGTCACGAGACCCAGTACTTC

d_call: TRBD1
j_call: TRBJ2-1
clone_size: -
v_call: TRBV6-4
cdr3_aa: CASSDGQGVYNEQFF
cdr3_nt: TGTGCCAGCAGTGACGGACAGGGGGTGTACAATGAGCAGTTCTTC

d_call: -
j_call: TRBJ1-6
clone_size: few
v_call: TRBV21-1
cdr3_aa: CASSKDGRVRSPLHF
cdr3_nt: TGTGCCAGCAGCAAAGACGGCAGGGTTCGATCACCCCTCCACTTT

d_call: TRBD1
j_call: TRBJ2-7
clone_size: -
v_call: TRBV29-1
cdr3_aa: CSVGDRALSYEQYF
cdr3_nt: TGCAGCGTTGGAGACAGGGCCCTTTCCTACGAGCAGTACTTC

d_call: -
j_call: TRBJ2-7
clone_size: few
v_call: TRBV29-1
cdr3_aa: CSVSFGGFYEQYF
cdr3_nt: TGCAGCGTTTCATTCGGGGGATTCTACGAGCAGTACTTC

d_call: -
j_call: TRBJ2-3
clone_size: many
v_call: TRBV7-9
cdr3_aa: CASSTRTGTDTQYF
cdr3_nt: TGTGCCAGCAGCACCCGGACAGGCACAGATACGCAGTATTTT

d_call: -
j_call: TRBJ1-2
clone_size: -
v_call: TRBV15
cdr3_aa: CATSREGLGDGYTF
cdr3_nt: TGTGCCACCAGCAGAGAGGGGTTAGGCGATGGCTACACCTTC

d_call: -
j_call: TRBJ2-3
clone_size: -
v_call: TRBV7-9
cdr3_aa: CASSLGQTSLDTQYF
cdr3_nt: TGTGCCAGCAGCTTAGGACAGACCAGTTTAGATACGCAGTATTTT

d_call: TRBD2
j_call: TRBJ2-7
clone_size: -
v_call: TRBV28
cdr3_aa: CATKPGTSGKENEQYF
cdr3_nt: TGTGCCACCAAACCGGGGACTAGCGGGAAAGAAAACGAGCAGTACTTC

d_call: -
j_call: TRBJ1-5
clone_size: -
v_call: TRBV11-2
cdr3_aa: CASSLDGFGDQPQHF
cdr3_nt: TGTGCCAGCAGCTTAGACGGTTTTGGCGATCAGCCCCAGCATTTT

d_call: -
j_call: TRBJ2-7
clone_size: -
v_call: TRBV9
cdr3_aa: CASGGDEYEQYF
cdr3_nt: TGTGCCAGCGGAGGCGACGAATACGAGCAGTACTTC

d_call: TRBD2
j_call: TRBJ2-5
clone_size: many
v_call: TRBV7-9
cdr3_aa: CASSLVGLAGETQYF
cdr3_nt: TGTGCCAGCAGCTTAGTCGGGCTAGCGGGAGAGACCCAGTACTTC

d_call: TRBD1
j_call: TRBJ2-2
clone_size: -
v_call: TRBV25-1
cdr3_aa: CASARQGNTGELFF
cdr3_nt: TGTGCCAGCGCCAGACAGGGGAACACCGGGGAGCTGTTTTTT

d_call: TRBD2
j_call: TRBJ2-3
clone_size: few
v_call: TRBV5-6
cdr3_aa: CASSLEGGSRRDTQYF
cdr3_nt: TGTGCCAGCAGCTTGGAGGGCGGGAGTAGGAGAGATACGCAGTATTTT

d_call: -
j_call: TRBJ1-2
clone_size: -
v_call: TRBV5-1
cdr3_aa: CASRENTNYGYTF
cdr3_nt: TGCGCCAGCAGGGAGAACACTAACTATGGCTACACCTTC

d_call: -
j_call: TRBJ2-1
clone_size: -
v_call: TRBV27
cdr3_aa: CASSLIVGGGPYNEQFF
cdr3_nt: TGTGCCAGCAGTTTAATCGTTGGAGGAGGCCCCTACAATGAGCAGTTCTTC

d_call: TRBD2
j_call: TRBJ2-2
clone_size: -
v_call: TRBV6-5
cdr3_aa: CASTQRDDTGELFF
cdr3_nt: TGTGCCAGCACACAGCGGGACGACACCGGGGAGCTGTTTTTT

d_call: TRBD2
j_call: TRBJ2-1
clone_size: -
v_call: TRBV30
cdr3_aa: CAWSFIGGRASAEQFF
cdr3_nt: TGTGCCTGGAGTTTCATAGGAGGGAGGGCCTCGGCTGAGCAGTTCTTC

d_call: -
j_call: TRBJ1-1
clone_size: few
v_call: TRBV4-2
cdr3_aa: CASSPRGGGTEAFF
cdr3_nt: TGTGCCAGCAGCCCCCGGGGGGGAGGGACTGAAGCTTTCTTT

d_call: -
j_call: TRBJ2-1
clone_size: -
v_call: TRBV12-3/TRBV12-4
cdr3_aa: CASTSTHNEQFF
cdr3_nt: TGTGCCAGCACGAGCACCCACAATGAGCAGTTCTTC

d_call: -
j_call: TRBJ2-5
clone_size: few
v_call: TRBV7-9
cdr3_aa: CASSFGVKETQYF
cdr3_nt: TGTGCCAGCAGCTTCGGGGTAAAAGAGACCCAGTACTTC

d_call: TRBD2
j_call: TRBJ2-1
clone_size: -
v_call: TRBV7-8
cdr3_aa: CASSLGTSGGSHNEQFF
cdr3_nt: TGTGCCAGTTCTTTAGGGACTAGCGGGGGTTCTCACAATGAGCAGTTCTTC

d_call: -
j_call: TRBJ2-7
clone_size: -
v_call: TRBV11-2
cdr3_aa: CASSHYRVHEQYF
cdr3_nt: TGTGCCAGCAGCCATTACAGGGTCCACGAGCAGTACTTC

d_call: TRBD1
j_call: TRBJ1-5
clone_size: -
v_call: TRBV20-1
cdr3_aa: CSAGDRTGAQPQHF
cdr3_nt: TGCAGTGCTGGGGACCGTACAGGGGCCCAGCCCCAGCATTTT

d_call: -
j_call: TRBJ2-2
clone_size: -
v_call: TRBV6-5
cdr3_aa: CASSYSRTALNTGELFF
cdr3_nt: TGTGCCAGCAGTTACTCTCGGACAGCACTGAACACCGGGGAGCTGTTTTTT

d_call: -
j_call: TRBJ1-2
clone_size: few
v_call: TRBV5-6
cdr3_aa: CASSPDGVYGYTF
cdr3_nt: TGTGCCAGCAGTCCAGACGGGGTCTATGGCTACACCTTC

d_call: -
j_call: TRBJ1-2
clone_size: -
v_call: TRBV5-6
cdr3_aa: CASSFFIFLYGYTF
cdr3_nt: TGTGCCAGCAGCTTCTTCATATTTCTTTATGGCTACACCTTC

d_call: -
j_call: TRBJ2-1
clone_size: few
v_call: TRBV20-1
cdr3_aa: CSARDGRRNEQFF
cdr3_nt: TGCAGTGCTAGAGATGGGCGTCGAAATGAGCAGTTCTTC

d_call: TRBD2
j_call: TRBJ2-3
clone_size: -
v_call: TRBV4-2
cdr3_aa: CASSQGPSSGTSTDTQYF
cdr3_nt: TGTGCCAGCAGCCAAGGCCCGTCTAGCGGGACTAGCACAGATACGCAGTATTTT

d_call: -
j_call: TRBJ2-5
clone_size: -
v_call: TRBV20-1
cdr3_aa: CSGQMQETQYF
cdr3_nt: TGCAGCGGCCAGATGCAAGAGACCCAGTACTTC

d_call: -
j_call: TRBJ2-5
clone_size: -
v_call: TRBV20-1
cdr3_aa: CSASRVIETQYF
cdr3_nt: TGCAGTGCTAGCAGGGTCATAGAGACCCAGTACTTC

d_call: -
j_call: TRBJ2-2
clone_size: -
v_call: TRBV2
cdr3_aa: CASSELGKTGELFF
cdr3_nt: TGTGCCAGCAGTGAATTGGGTAAAACCGGGGAGCTGTTTTTT

d_call: -
j_call: TRBJ2-1
clone_size: -
v_call: TRBV27
cdr3_aa: CASYPSGLAAWEQFF
cdr3_nt: TGTGCCAGTTACCCATCCGGGCTAGCTGCTTGGGAGCAGTTCTTC

d_call: TRBD1
j_call: TRBJ1-2
clone_size: -
v_call: TRBV5-5
cdr3_aa: CASSLVTGDSVYGYTF
cdr3_nt: TGTGCCAGCAGCTTGGTGACAGGGGACTCGGTCTATGGCTACACCTTC